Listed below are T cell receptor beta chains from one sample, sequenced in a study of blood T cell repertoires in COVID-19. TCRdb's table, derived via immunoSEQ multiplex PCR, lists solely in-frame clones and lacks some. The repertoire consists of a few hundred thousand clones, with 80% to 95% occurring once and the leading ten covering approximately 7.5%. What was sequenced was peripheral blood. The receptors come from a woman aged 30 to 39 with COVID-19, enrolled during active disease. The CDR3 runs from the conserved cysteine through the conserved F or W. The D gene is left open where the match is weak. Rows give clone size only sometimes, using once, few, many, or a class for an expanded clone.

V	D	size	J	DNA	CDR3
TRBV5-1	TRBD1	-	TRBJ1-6	TGCGCCAGCAGCTTGGAGGGACAGGATAATTCACCCCTCCACTTT	CASSLEGQDNSPLHF
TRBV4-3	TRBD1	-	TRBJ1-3	TGCGCCAGCAGCCAAGGGACAGGCTCTGGAAACACCATATATTTT	CASSQGTGSGNTIYF
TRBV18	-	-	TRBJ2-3	TGTGCCAGCTCACCACCATCAGTGCCAGATACGCAGTATTTT	CASSPPSVPDTQYF
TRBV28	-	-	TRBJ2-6	TGTGCCAGCACGTCTGGGGCCAACGTCCTGACTTTC	CASTSGANVLTF
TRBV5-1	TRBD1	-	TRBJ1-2	TGCGCCAGCAGCTCGGGACAGCACTCTAACTATGGCTACACCTTC	CASSSGQHSNYGYTF
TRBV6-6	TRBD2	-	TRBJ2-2	TGTGCCAGCAGTGGACTAGCGGGAGCCGGGGAGCTGTTTTTT	CASSGLAGAGELFF
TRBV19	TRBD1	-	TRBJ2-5	TGTGCCAGTACCCGACACAGGGGCGAGACCCAGTACTTC	CASTRHRGETQYF
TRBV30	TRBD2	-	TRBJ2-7	TGTGCCTGGACCGGGAGGGGGAACTACGAGCAGTACTTC	CAWTGRGNYEQYF
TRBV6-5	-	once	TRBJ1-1	TGTGCCAGCAGGACAGCTCGGTCCTTGAACACTGAAGCTTTCTTT	CASRTARSLNTEAFF
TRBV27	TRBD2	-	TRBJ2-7	TGTGCCAGCAATGTAGCGGGAGGCCGAGGCGAGCAGTACTTC	CASNVAGGRGEQYF
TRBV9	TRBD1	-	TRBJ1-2	TGTGCCAGCAGCTTATCCGGGACAGGGACGTATGGCTACACCTTC	CASSLSGTGTYGYTF
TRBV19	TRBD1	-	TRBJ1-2	TGTGCCAGTAGTATAGAATGGGACAGGAACTATGGCTACACCTTC	CASSIEWDRNYGYTF
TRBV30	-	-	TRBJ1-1	TGTGCCTGGAGCCCTAGGCGGGGTGGGAACACTGAAGCTTTCTTT	CAWSPRRGGNTEAFF
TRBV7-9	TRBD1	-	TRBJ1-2	TGTGCCAGCAGCACAGGGGGCGCGGCTAACTATGGCTACACCTTC	CASSTGGAANYGYTF
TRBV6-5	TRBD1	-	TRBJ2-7	TGTGCCAGCAGCCTGGGGACAGGCCGCGAGCAGTACTTC	CASSLGTGREQYF
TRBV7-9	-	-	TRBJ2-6	TGTGCCAGCAGCATCGGCTCTGGGGCCAACGTCCTGACTTTC	CASSIGSGANVLTF
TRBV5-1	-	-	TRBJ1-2	TGCGCCAGCAGCTTGGACAGGCACTATGGCTACACCTTC	CASSLDRHYGYTF
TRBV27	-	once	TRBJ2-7	TGTGCCAGCAGTTTAAGACTGGAGTCCTACGAGCAGTACTTC	CASSLRLESYEQYF
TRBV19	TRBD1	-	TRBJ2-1	TGTGCCAGTAAGGACACAGGGGTACACAATGAGCAGTTCTTC	CASKDTGVHNEQFF
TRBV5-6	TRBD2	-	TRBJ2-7	TGTGCCAGCAGCTCCTATCTAGCGGGAGGTCCCTTGGAGCAGTACTTC	CASSSYLAGGPLEQYF
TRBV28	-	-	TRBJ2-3	TGTGCCGCCAGGAGCACAGATACGCAGTATTTT	CAARSTDTQYF
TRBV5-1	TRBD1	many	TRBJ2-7	TGCGCCAGCAGCTCCACTTGGACAGGGGGCAGGAACGAGCAGTACTTC	CASSSTWTGGRNEQYF
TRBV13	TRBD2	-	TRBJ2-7	TGTGCCAGCAGCTTAGGCAGCGGGAGGGTGTACGAGCAGTACTTC	CASSLGSGRVYEQYF
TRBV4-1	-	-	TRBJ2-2	TGCGCCAGCAGCCCGCGACAAGGTAACGCTGGGGAGCTGTTTTTT	CASSPRQGNAGELFF
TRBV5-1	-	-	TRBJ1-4	TGCGCCAGCAGCTTGAGAAAAAACAGCCTCACAACTAATGAAAAACTGTTTTTT	CASSLRKNSLTTNEKLFF
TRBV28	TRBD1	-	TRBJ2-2	TGTGCCAGCAGTAGAGGGGACAGGGGTACCGGGGAGCTGTTTTTT	CASSRGDRGTGELFF
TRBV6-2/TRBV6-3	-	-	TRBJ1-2	TGTGCCAGCAGTTATGAACGGGAAGACTATGGCTACACCTTC	CASSYEREDYGYTF
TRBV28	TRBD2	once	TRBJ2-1	TGTGCCAGCAGTCCTCCTAGCGGGAGCATTAGCACCTACAATGAGCAGTTCTTC	CASSPPSGSISTYNEQFF